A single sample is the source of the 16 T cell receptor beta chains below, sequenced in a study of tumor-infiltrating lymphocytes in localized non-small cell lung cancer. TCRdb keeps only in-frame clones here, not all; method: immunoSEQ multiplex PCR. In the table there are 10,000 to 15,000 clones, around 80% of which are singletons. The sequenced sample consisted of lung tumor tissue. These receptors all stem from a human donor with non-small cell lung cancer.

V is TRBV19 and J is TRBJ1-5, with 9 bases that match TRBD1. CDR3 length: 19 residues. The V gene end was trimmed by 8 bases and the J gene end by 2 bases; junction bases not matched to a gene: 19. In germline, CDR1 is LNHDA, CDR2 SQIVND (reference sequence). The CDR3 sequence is CASSHRQGQGLFGNQPQHF. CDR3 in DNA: TGTGCCAGTTCCCACCGACAGGGACAGGGATTATTTGGCAATCAGCCCCAGCATTTT.

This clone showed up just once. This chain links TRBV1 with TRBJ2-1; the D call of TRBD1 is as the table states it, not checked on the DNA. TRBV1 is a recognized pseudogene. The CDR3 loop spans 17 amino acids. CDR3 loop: CTSSQALHRGSYNEQFF. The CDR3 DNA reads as TGCACCAGCAGCCAAGCCCTCCACAGGGGCTCCTACAATGAGCAGTTCTTC.

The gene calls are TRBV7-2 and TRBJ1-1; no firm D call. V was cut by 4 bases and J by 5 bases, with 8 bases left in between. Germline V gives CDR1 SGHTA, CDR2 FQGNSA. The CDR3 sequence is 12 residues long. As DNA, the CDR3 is TGTGCCAGCAGCTCTCGGATGACTGAAGCTTTCTTT. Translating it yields CASSSRMTEAFF.

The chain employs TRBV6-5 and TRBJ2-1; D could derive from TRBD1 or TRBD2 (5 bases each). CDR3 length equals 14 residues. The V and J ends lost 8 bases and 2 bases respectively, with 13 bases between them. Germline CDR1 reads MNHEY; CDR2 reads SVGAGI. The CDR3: CASGGSGPYNEQFF. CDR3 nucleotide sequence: TGTGCCAGCGGAGGTTCAGGGCCCTACAATGAGCAGTTCTTC.

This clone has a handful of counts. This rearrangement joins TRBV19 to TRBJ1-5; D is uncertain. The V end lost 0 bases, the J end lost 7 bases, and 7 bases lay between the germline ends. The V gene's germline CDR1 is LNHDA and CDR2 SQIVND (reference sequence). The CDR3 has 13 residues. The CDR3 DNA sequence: TGTGCCAGTAGTATAGATCTATCCCAGCCCCAGCATTTT. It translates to CASSIDLSQPQHF.

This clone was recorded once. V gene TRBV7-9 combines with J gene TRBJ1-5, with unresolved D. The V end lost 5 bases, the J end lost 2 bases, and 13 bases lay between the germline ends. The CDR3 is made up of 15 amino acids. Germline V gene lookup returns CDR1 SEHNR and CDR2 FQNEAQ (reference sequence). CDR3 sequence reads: CASSPTMGGNQPQHF. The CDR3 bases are TGTGCCAGCAGCCCTACCATGGGAGGCAATCAGCCCCAGCATTTT.

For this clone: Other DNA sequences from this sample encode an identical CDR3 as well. The chain's CDR3 is CASSQERGGPPYEQYF. DNA for the CDR3: TGCGCCAGCAGCCAAGAGCGGGGGGGACCTCCCTACGAGCAGTACTTC. The V and J genes are TRBV4-1 and TRBJ2-7, with 9 nucleotides matching TRBD2. Germline CDR1 and CDR2: MGHRA and YSYEKL. With 0 bases clipped from V and 2 bases from J, the junction kept 5 bases outside the gene matches. The CDR3 loop spans 16 amino acids.

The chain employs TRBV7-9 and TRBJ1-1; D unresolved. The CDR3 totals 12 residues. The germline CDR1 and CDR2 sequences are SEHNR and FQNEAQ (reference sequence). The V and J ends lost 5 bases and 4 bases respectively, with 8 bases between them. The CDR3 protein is CASSAAGTEAFF. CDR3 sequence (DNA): TGTGCCAGCAGCGCCGCGGGCACTGAAGCTTTCTTT.

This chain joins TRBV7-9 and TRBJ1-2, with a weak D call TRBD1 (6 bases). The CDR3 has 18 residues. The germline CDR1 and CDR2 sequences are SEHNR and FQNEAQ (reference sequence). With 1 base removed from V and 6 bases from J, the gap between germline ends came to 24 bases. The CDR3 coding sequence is TGTGCCAGCAGCTTAGTCGGGCACATGGGACATAAGGGGAATGGCTACACCTTC. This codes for CASSLVGHMGHKGNGYTF. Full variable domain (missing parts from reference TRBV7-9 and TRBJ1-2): DTGVSQNPRHKITKRGQNVTFRCDPISEHNRLYWYRQTLGQGPEFLTYFQNEAQLEKSRLLSDRFSAERPKGSFSTLEIQRTEQGDSAMYLCASSLVGHMGHKGNGYTFGSGTRLTVV.

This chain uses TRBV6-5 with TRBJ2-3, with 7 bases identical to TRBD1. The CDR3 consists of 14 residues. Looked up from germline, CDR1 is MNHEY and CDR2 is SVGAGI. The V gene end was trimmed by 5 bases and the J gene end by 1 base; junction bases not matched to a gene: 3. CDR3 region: CASSTGTGTDTQYF. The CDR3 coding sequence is TGTGCCAGCAGTACGGGGACAGGCACAGATACGCAGTATTTT.

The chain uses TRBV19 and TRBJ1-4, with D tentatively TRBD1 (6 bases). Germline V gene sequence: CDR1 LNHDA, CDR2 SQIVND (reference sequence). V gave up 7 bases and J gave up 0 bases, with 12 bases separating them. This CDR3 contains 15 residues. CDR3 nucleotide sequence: TGTGCCAGTAATCCTGGGGGCACAACTAATGAAAAACTGTTTTTT. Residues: CASNPGGTTNEKLFF.

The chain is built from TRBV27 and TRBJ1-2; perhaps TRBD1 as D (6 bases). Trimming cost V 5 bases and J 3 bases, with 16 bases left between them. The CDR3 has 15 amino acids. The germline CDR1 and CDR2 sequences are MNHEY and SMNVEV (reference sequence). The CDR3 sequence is CASSPGVGGYYGYTF. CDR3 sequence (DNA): TGTGCCAGCAGTCCTGGGGTGGGGGGCTACTATGGCTACACCTTC.

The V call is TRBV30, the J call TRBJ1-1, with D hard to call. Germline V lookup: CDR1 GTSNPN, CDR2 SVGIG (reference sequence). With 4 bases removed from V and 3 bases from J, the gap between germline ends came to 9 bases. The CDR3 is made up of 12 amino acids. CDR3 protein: CAWTTTYTEAFF. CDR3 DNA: TGTGCCTGGACCACTACGTACACTGAAGCTTTCTTT.

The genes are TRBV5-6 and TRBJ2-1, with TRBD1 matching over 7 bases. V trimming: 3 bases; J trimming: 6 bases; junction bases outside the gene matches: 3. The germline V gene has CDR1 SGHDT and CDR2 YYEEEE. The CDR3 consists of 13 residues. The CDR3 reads CASSSDRVNEQFF. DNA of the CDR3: TGTGCCAGCAGCTCCGACAGGGTCAATGAGCAGTTCTTC.

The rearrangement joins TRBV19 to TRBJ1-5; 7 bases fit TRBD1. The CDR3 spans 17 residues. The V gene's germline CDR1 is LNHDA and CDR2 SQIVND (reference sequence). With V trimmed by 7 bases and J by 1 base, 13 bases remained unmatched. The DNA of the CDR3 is TGTGCCAGTACAAAGGGGCAGGGGGTAGTGAGCAATCAGCCCCAGCATTTT. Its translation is CASTKGQGVVSNQPQHF. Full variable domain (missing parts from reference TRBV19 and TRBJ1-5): DGGITQSPKYLFRKEGQNVTLSCEQNLNHDAMYWYRQDPGQGLRLIYYSQIVNDFQKGDIAEGYSVSREKKESFPLTVTSAQKNPTAFYLCASTKGQGVVSNQPQHFGDGTRLSIL.

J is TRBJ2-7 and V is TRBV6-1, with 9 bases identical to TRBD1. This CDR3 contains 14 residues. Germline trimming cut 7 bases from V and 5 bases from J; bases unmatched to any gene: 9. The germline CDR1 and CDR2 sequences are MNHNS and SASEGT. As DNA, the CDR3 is TGTGCCAGCAACCTGAGTGGACAGGGGAACGAGCAGTACTTC. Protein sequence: CASNLSGQGNEQYF.